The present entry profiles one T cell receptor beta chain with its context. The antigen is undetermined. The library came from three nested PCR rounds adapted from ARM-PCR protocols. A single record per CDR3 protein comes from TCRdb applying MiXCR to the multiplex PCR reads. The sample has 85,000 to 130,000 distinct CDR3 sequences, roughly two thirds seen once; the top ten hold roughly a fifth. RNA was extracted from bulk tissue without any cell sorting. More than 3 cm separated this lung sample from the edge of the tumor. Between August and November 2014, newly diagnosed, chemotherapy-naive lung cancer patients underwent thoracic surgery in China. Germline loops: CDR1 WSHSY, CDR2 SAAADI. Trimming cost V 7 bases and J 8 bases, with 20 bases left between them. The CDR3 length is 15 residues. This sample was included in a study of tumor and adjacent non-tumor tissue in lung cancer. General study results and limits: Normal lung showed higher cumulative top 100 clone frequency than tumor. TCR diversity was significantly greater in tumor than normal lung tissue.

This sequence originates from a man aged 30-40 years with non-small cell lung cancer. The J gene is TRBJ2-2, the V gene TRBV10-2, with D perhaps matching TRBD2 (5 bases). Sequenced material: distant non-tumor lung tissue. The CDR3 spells CASNDTPGGTGELFF. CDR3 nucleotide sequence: TGCGCCAGCAATGATACTCCAGGAGGCACTGGGGAGCTGTTTTTT.